This T cell receptor beta chain was captured by sequencing in a study of Ad26.COV2.S vaccination and SARS-CoV-2 variants. This clone was picked up a small number of times. Data came from immunoSEQ multiplex PCR; TCRdb stores just in-frame clones and leaves some out. The table includes hundreds of thousands of clones, approximately 88% detected once. Regarding treatment: roughly 20 received Ad26.COV2.S at low or high dose, single or two shots; roughly five received placebo; per-sample allocation not given. After the first vaccine or placebo injection, samples were drawn on day 63. CDR3 length: 15 residues. V was trimmed by 5 bases and J by 2 bases, leaving 14 bases between them. Germline CDR1 KGHDR, CDR2 SFDVKD.

This chain connects TRBV24-1 to TRBJ2-5; possible D gene TRBD2, 5 bases. The receptor was isolated from a person between 18 and 65 years old who received the Ad26.COV2.S COVID-19 vaccine or a placebo. Specimen: peripheral blood, collected in a trial of Ad26.COV2.S vaccine versus placebo. The CDR3 sequence is CATSVPGTVQETQYF. CDR3 nucleotide sequence: TGTGCCACCAGTGTCCCGGGAACTGTTCAAGAGACCCAGTACTTC.